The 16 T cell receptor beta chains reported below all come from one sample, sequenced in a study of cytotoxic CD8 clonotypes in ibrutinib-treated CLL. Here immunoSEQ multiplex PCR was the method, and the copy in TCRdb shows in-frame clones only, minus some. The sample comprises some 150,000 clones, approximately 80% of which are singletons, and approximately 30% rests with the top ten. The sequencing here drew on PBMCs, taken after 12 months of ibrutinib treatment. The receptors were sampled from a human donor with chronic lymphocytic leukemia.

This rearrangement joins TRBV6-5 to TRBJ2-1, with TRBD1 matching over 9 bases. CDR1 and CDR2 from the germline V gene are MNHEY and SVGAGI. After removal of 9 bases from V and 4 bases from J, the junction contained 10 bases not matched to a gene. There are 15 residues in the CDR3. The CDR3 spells CASRPRDRDYNEQFF. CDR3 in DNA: TGTGCCAGTAGACCGCGGGACAGGGATTACAATGAGCAGTTCTTC.

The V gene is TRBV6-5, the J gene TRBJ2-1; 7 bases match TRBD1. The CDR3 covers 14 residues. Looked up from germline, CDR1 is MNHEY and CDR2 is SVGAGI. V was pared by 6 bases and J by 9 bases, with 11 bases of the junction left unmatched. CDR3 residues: CASSYRDSLVEQFF. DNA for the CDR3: TGTGCCAGCAGCTACCGGGACAGCCTTGTTGAGCAGTTCTTC.

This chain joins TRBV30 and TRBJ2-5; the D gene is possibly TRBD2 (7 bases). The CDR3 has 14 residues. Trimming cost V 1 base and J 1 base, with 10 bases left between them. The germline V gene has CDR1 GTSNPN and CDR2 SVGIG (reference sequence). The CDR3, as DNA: TGTGCCTGGAGTGGGGAGGGGGGCCAAGAGACCCAGTACTTC. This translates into CAWSGEGGQETQYF.

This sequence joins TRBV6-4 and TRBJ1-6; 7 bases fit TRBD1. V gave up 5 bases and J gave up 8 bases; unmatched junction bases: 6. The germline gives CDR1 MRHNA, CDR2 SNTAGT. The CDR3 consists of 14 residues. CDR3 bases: TGTGCCAGCAGTCCCGGGACAGTGGATTCACCCCTCCACTTT. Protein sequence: CASSPGTVDSPLHF.

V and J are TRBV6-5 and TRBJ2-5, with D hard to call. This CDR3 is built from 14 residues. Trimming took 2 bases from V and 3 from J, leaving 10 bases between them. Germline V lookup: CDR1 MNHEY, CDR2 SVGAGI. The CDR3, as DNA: TGTGCCAGCAGTTACATTGTAGGTGAAGAGACCCAGTACTTC. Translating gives CASSYIVGEETQYF.

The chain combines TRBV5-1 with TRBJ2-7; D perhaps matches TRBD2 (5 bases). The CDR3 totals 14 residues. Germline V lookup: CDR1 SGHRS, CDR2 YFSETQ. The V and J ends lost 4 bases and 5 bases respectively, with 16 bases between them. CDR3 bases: TGCGCCAGCAGCGAGAGGGCGGGCCCGGACGAGCAGTACTTC. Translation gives CASSERAGPDEQYF.

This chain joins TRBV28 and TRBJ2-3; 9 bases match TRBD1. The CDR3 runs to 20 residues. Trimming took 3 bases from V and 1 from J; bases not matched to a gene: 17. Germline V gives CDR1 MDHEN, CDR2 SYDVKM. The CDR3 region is CASSLVTHTGGITRTDTQYF. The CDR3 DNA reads TGTGCCAGCAGTTTGGTTACACACACAGGGGGCATTACTCGCACAGATACGCAGTATTTT.

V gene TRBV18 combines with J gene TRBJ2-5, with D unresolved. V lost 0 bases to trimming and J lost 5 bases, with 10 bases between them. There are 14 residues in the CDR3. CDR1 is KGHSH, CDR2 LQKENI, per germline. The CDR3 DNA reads TGTGCCAGCTCACCACCGGGTTCAAGGGAGACCCAGTACTTC. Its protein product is CASSPPGSRETQYF.

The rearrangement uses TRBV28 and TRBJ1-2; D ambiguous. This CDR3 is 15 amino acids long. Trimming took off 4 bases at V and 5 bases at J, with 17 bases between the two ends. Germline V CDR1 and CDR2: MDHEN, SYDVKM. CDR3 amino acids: CASSSPSDSRYGYTF. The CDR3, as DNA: TGTGCCAGCAGTTCCCCCTCAGATTCTCGTTATGGCTACACCTTC.

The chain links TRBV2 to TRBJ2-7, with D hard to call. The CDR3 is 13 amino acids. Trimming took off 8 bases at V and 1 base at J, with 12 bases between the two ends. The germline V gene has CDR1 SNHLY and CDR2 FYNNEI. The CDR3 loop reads CASSPPLSYEQYF. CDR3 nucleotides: TGTGCCAGCTCTCCCCCACTATCCTACGAGCAGTACTTC.

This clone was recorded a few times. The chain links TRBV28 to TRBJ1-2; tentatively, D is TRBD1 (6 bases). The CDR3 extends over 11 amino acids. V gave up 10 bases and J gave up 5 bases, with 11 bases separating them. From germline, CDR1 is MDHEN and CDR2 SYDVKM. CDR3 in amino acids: CAIGQKYGYTF. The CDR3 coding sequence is TGTGCCATCGGACAGAAGTATGGCTACACCTTC.

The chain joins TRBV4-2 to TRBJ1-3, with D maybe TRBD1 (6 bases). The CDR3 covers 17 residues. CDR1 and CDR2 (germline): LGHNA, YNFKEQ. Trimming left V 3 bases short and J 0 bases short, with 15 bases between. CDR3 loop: CASSHDLTGNSGNTIYF. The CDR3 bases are TGTGCCAGCAGCCACGACTTAACAGGGAACTCTGGAAACACCATATATTTT.

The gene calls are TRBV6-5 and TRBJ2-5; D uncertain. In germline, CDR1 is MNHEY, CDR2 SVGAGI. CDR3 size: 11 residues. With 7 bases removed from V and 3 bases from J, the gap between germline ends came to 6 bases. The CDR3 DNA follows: TGTGCCAGCAAGATTGAAGAGACCCAGTACTTC. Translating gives CASKIEETQYF.

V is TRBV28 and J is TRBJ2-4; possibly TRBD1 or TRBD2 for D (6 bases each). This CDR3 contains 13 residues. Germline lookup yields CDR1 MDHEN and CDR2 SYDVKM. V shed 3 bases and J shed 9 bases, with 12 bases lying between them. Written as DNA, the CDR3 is TGTGCCAGCAGTTTCGGGAGAGGGGGCATTCAGTACTTC. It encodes CASSFGRGGIQYF.

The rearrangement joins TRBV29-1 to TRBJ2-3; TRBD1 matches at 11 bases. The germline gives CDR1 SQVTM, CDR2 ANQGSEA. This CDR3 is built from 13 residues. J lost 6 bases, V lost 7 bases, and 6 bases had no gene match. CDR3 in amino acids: CSARGTGGDTQYF. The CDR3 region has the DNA TGCAGCGCCCGCGGGACAGGGGGGGATACGCAGTATTTT.

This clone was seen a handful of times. CDR3 loop: CAIRIYNEQFF. The CDR3, as DNA: TGTGCCATCAGAATTTACAATGAGCAGTTCTTC. The chain couples TRBV10-3 to TRBJ2-1; D gene uncertain. The length of the CDR3 is 11 residues. Germline V gene lookup returns CDR1 ENHRY and CDR2 SYGVKD. Between the trimmed V and J ends, which lost 6 bases and 4 bases, there was a span of 4 bases.